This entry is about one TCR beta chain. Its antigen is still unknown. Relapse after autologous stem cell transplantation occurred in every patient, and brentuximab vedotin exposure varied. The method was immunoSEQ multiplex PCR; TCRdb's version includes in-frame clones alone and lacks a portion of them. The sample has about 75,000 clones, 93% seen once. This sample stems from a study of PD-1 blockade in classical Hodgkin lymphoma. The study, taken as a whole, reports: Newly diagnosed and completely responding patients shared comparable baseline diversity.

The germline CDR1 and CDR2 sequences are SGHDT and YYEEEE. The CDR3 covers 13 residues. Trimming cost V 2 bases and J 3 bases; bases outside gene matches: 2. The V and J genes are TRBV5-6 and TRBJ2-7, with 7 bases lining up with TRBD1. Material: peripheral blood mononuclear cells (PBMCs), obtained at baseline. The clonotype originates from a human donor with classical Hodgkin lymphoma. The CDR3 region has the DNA TGTGCCAGCAGCTTATACAGGGGCTACGAGCAGTACTTC. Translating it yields CASSLYRGYEQYF.